Listed below are T cell receptor beta chains from one sample, sequenced in a study of regulatory T cells in long-lasting Graves disease. In TCRdb, the multiplex PCR reads were re-called with MiXCR into one record per CDR3 protein. The sample includes hundreds of thousands of distinct CDR3 sequences, about 14% seen only once; the top ten take over 7.5%. This same sample was also taken into another study, of T cells in Graves' hyperthyroidism and ophthalmopathy.

The sequenced sample was peripheral blood mononuclear cells (PBMCs), obtained at new diagnosis, from a patient treated with antithyroid drugs. The receptor set was obtained from a man aged 25-40 years with Graves disease. Both conserved end residues are part of each CDR3. A D gene is named only where the DNA matches it firmly. Size values are once, few and many counts, or a class for expanded clones, and some rows have none.

many	TRBV12-3/TRBV12-4	TRBJ1-1	NA	TGTGCCAGCAGTTTCCAGGGCCCAATGAACACTGAAGCTTTCTTT	CASSFQGPMNTEAFF
many	TRBV20-1	TRBJ1-1	NA	TGCAGTGCCTCGCGGGGTAGGACTGAAGCTTTCTTT	CSASRGRTEAFF
many	TRBV7-9	TRBJ1-4	NA	TGTGCCAGCAGCTCTTCAGGTGGGGATGAAAAACTGTTTTTT	CASSSSGGDEKLFF
NA	TRBV7-9	TRBJ2-3	NA	TGTGCCAGCAGCCACACCTCGCGGGAATCTAGGACAGATACGCAGTATTTT	CASSHTSRESRTDTQYF
many	TRBV24-1	TRBJ2-1	NA	TGTGCCACCAGTGATCCACCTAGAAATGAGCAGTTCTTC	CATSDPPRNEQFF
few	TRBV20-1	TRBJ2-1	NA	TGCAGTGCCGAGAGGAGCTCCTACAATGAGCAGTTCTTC	CSAERSSYNEQFF
NA	TRBV4-1	TRBJ1-2	TRBD1	TGCGCCAGCAGCCAGCAGGACAGGGGGACCTATGGCTACACCTTC	CASSQQDRGTYGYTF
many	TRBV29-1	TRBJ2-7	TRBD1	TGCAGCGCCCAGCTGGGACAGGGGGCCTTCAACGAGCAGTACTTC	CSAQLGQGAFNEQYF
many	TRBV20-1	TRBJ2-1	TRBD2	TGCAGTGCTAGGTGGCTAGCGGGAGTGGTGCAGTTCTTC	CSARWLAGVVQFF
NA	TRBV12-3/TRBV12-4	TRBJ2-3	TRBD2	TGTGCCAGCAGAAACCGGGGGAGGGCGACAGATACGCAGTATTTT	CASRNRGRATDTQYF
many	TRBV13	TRBJ2-1	NA	TGTGCCAGCAGCCCTTCCAGTTCCTACAATGAGCAGTTCTTC	CASSPSSSYNEQFF
few	TRBV11-2	TRBJ2-2	TRBD1	TGTGCTCTTTTAGTGAGGGACAGGGACACCGGGGAGCTGTTTTTT	CALLVRDRDTGELFF
many	TRBV6-1	TRBJ1-2	NA	TGTGCCAGCAGTGTGCAAAGAACCCAACAACGGTACGGCTACACCTTC	CASSVQRTQQRYGYTF
few	TRBV6-5	TRBJ2-2	NA	TGTGCCAGCAGTTACTCGAGCAGTTCCGGGGAGCTGTTTTTT	CASSYSSSSGELFF
many	TRBV5-1	TRBJ2-2	NA	TGCGCCAGCAGCTTGTCGTCGGGTAACACCGGGGAGCTGTTTTTT	CASSLSSGNTGELFF
NA	TRBV5-1	TRBJ2-2	NA	TGCGCCAGCAGCTTTTTCGGCGGCTTCGGGGAGCTGTTTTTT	CASSFFGGFGELFF
few	TRBV15	TRBJ2-7	NA	TGTGCCACCAGCATCACCGCTAGTATCTCCTACGAGCAGTACTTC	CATSITASISYEQYF
many	TRBV12-5	TRBJ2-1	NA	TGTGCTAGTGGTTTGGCGGGAAATGAGCAGTTCTTC	CASGLAGNEQFF
NA	TRBV13	TRBJ2-5	NA	TGTGCCAGCAGCCCCAAATGGGGGGAGACCCAGTACTTC	CASSPKWGETQYF
NA	TRBV18	TRBJ2-2	TRBD1	TGTGCCAGCTCCATGGTCCGTCCGGGACAGGGAAATCCCGGGGAGCTGTTTTTT	CASSMVRPGQGNPGELFF
many	TRBV2	TRBJ1-2	TRBD1	TGTGCCAGCACTTCCGACAGGGAGATGATTAACGATGGCTACACCTTC	CASTSDREMINDGYTF
few	TRBV10-3	TRBJ2-7	TRBD2	TGTGCCATCAGTGAGTCGAATTTGGAGGGAGGGCCCGGGTACGAGCAGTACTTC	CAISESNLEGGPGYEQYF
NA	TRBV20-1	TRBJ2-4	NA	TGCAGCCTCTACCGGGAGAACGAAGACATTCAGTACTTC	CSLYRENEDIQYF
many	TRBV27	TRBJ2-1	NA	TGTGCCAGCAGTTTACGCGGGATGGGCAATGAGCAGTTCTTC	CASSLRGMGNEQFF
few	TRBV7-3	TRBJ2-1	NA	TGTGCCAGCAGCTTAGGGGGAACTAGGAGCTCCTACAATGAGCAGTTCTTC	CASSLGGTRSSYNEQFF
NA	TRBV10-1	TRBJ2-2	TRBD1	TGCGCCAGCAGCCCGACAGGGATCGGGGAGCTGTTTTTT	CASSPTGIGELFF
NA	TRBV5-1	TRBJ2-1	TRBD2	TGCGCCAGCAGCTTGGAAGGTAGCGGGGATCCAAAGGGCTACAATGAGCAGTTCTTC	CASSLEGSGDPKGYNEQFF
NA	TRBV3-1	TRBJ2-3	NA	TGTGCCAGCAGCCAAGACATGCGACCTCGCACAGATACGCAGTATTTT	CASSQDMRPRTDTQYF
few	TRBV9	TRBJ2-7	NA	TGTGCCAGCAGCGTAGCAGGCGGAGCCCTTTACGAGCAGTACTTC	CASSVAGGALYEQYF
NA	TRBV5-1	TRBJ2-2	TRBD1	TGCGCCAGCAGAACCGGGACAGGGGCCGGGGAGCTGTTTTTT	CASRTGTGAGELFF
NA	TRBV7-2	TRBJ1-1	NA	TGTGCCAGCAGGCTTAGGGGCGGAATCTTGGGCACTGAAGCTTTCTTT	CASRLRGGILGTEAFF
many	TRBV2	TRBJ1-6	TRBD1	TGTGCCAGCAGCCAACAGGGGTCTACTCTTAATTCACCCCTCCACTTT	CASSQQGSTLNSPLHF
many	TRBV29-1	TRBJ2-5	NA	TGCAGCGTCGGGACCCAGTACTTC	CSVGTQYF
few	TRBV12-3/TRBV12-4	TRBJ2-7	TRBD2	TGTGCCAGCAGGCGATTCGGCGGGAGCACAAACGAGCAGTACTTC	CASRRFGGSTNEQYF
many	TRBV24-1	TRBJ2-7	NA	TGTGCCACCAGTGATTCAACAGTGAACAGGCGGGACGAGCAGTACTTC	CATSDSTVNRRDEQYF
many	TRBV3-1	TRBJ2-7	NA	TGTGCCAGCAGCAAAATCTCCTACGAGCAGTACTTC	CASSKISYEQYF
few	TRBV18	TRBJ2-5	NA	TGTGCCAGCTCACCAAAGGCGGTGAACAGACAAGAGACCCAGTACTTC	CASSPKAVNRQETQYF
few	TRBV29-1	TRBJ2-5	TRBD2	TGCAGCGTTGATTTGGGGGGGGAGACCCAGTACTTC	CSVDLGGETQYF
few	TRBV12-5	TRBJ1-3	NA	TGTGCTAGTGGTTTAAGAGAAAGCTCTGGAAACACCATATATTTT	CASGLRESSGNTIYF
many	TRBV5-1	TRBJ2-7	TRBD1	TGCGCCAGCAGCAAGAACAGGGGTAGCGAGCAGTACTTC	CASSKNRGSEQYF
many	TRBV29-1	TRBJ2-1	NA	TGCAGCGTGGCCCCGTCGGGGCCGTTCTTC	CSVAPSGPFF
many	TRBV6-1	TRBJ1-2	NA	TGTGCCAGCAGTGAAGTTCTGACAGCTTATGGCTACACCTTC	CASSEVLTAYGYTF
NA	TRBV6-2/TRBV6-3	TRBJ1-1	NA	TGTGCCAGCAGTTACCGGAGGGATTATGAAGCTCTCTTT	CASSYRRDYEALF
many	TRBV28	TRBJ1-2	NA	TGTGCCAGCAGTTCCCTCACTGCCCCGAACTATGGCTACACCTTC	CASSSLTAPNYGYTF
NA	TRBV7-3	TRBJ2-6	TRBD2	TGTGCCAGCAGCCGACTAGCGGGTAGCTCTGGGGCCAACGTCCTGACTTTC	CASSRLAGSSGANVLTF
many	TRBV24-1	TRBJ2-1	TRBD2	TGTGCCACCAGTGATTCTTCGGGACTAGCGGGAGAGGCCTACAATGAGCAGTTCTTC	CATSDSSGLAGEAYNEQFF
many	TRBV30	TRBJ2-1	NA	TGTGCCTGGAGCTCTTCCTATGGACTCTACAATGAGCAGTTCTTC	CAWSSSYGLYNEQFF
NA	TRBV3-1	TRBJ2-7	TRBD2	TGTGCCAGCAGCCAAGGGTGGACTAGCAGAGCCTACGAGCAGTACTTC	CASSQGWTSRAYEQYF
many	TRBV11-3	TRBJ2-1	NA	TGTGCCAGCAGCTCGCCGACAGCTTACAATGAGCAGTTCTTC	CASSSPTAYNEQFF
NA	TRBV7-2	TRBJ1-5	NA	TGTGCCAGCAGCTCGGACACGGGCAATCAGCCCCAGCATTTT	CASSSDTGNQPQHF
NA	TRBV20-1	TRBJ1-1	NA	TGCAGTGCTTCAGGGGATACTGAAGCTTTCTTT	CSASGDTEAFF